This T cell receptor (beta chain) was recovered during a study of vaccination and CD4 T cells after COVID-19. In regard to this clonotype: Its antigen remains unknown.

At the Johns Hopkins FTIC core, DNA taken from cultured CD4+ T cells was sequenced by way of the Oncomine TCR Beta short-read assay. TCRdb processed the PCR reads anew with MiXCR; each CDR3 protein has one entry. The data hold approximately 6,500 distinct CDR3 sequences, with around 60% observed a single time. CDR3 length: 17 residues. V lost 0 bases and J 4 bases, leaving 19 bases between the germline ends. In germline, CDR1 is SGDLS, CDR2 YYNGEE. The treatment was: roughly 10-day PBMC culture with coronavirus spike peptide pools or control peptides (ViraFEST assay). This sequence joins TRBV9 and TRBJ1-2, with D perhaps TRBD1 (6 bases). The clonotype comes from a human donor who had recovered from COVID-19. What was sequenced was CD4+ T cells from blood, cultured in vitro. This chain's CDR3 is CASSVGMGGKGGYGYTF. The DNA for the CDR3 is TGTGCCAGCAGCGTAGGAATGGGTGGTAAGGGGGGCTATGGCTACACCTTC.